This TCR beta chain comes out of a study of blood T cell repertoires in COVID-19. Per the original data handling: Reference gene primer amplification in the assay estimated nucleated cell counts. This table comes from immunoSEQ multiplex PCR, and its TCRdb copy is limited to in-frame clones, with some not included. V, J and clone size were drawn from that table, and D and trimming were deduced from the DNA. The sample has 150,000 to 200,000 clones; roughly 80% are singletons. Trimming took off 1 base at V and 1 base at J, with 17 bases between the two ends. The CDR3 is 17 amino acids. Looked up from germline, CDR1 is SGHTA and CDR2 is FQGNSA.

The chain carries TRBV7-2 and TRBJ2-7; a weak D match, TRBD1 (5 bases). The sample taken for sequencing was peripheral blood. The receptor was isolated from a woman aged 40 to 50 with COVID-19, enrolled during active disease. The chain's CDR3 is CASSLGDRIKKSYEQYF. The CDR3 bases are TGTGCCAGCAGCTTAGGCGACAGAATTAAGAAATCCTACGAGCAGTACTTC.